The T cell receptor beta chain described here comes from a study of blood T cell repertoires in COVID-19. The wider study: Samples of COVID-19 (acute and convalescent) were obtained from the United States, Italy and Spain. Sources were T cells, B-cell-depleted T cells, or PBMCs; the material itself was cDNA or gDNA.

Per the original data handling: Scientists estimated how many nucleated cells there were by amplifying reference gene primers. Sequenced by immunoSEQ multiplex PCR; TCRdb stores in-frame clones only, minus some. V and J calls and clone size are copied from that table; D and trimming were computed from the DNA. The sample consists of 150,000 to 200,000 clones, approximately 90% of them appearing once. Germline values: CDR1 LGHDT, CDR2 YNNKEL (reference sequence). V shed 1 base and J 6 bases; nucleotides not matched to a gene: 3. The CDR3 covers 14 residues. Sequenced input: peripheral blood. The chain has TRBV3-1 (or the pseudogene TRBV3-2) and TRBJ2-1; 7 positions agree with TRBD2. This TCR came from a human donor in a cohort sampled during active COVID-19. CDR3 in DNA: TGTGCCAGCAGCCAAGCGGGAGGACTCAATGAGCAGTTCTTC. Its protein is CASSQAGGLNEQFF.